A single sample is the source of the 22 T cell receptor beta chains below, sequenced in a study of control samples from healthy donors and cancer patients. Profiling relied on immunoSEQ multiplex PCR, and the TCRdb table lists in-frame clones only, not all of them. The repertoire includes over 100,000 clones, 90% of them detected once, and 2% to 3% sits in the top ten. Source material: blood. All receptors derive from a man aged 35 to 55 in good health.

This clone was seen only once. V usage is TRBV18 and J usage is TRBJ2-7, with 13 bases aligning to TRBD2. This CDR3 comprises 15 residues. The V gene's germline CDR1 is KGHSH and CDR2 LQKENI. Germline trimming cut 3 bases from V and 4 bases from J; bases unmatched to any gene: 3. CDR3 nucleotide sequence: TGTGCCAGCTCACCGACTAGCGGGGGGCCTTACGAGCAGTACTTC. Protein sequence: CASSPTSGGPYEQYF.

The chain uses TRBV6-5 and TRBJ1-5; D gene uncertain. CDR1 is MNHEY, CDR2 SVGAGI, per germline. The CDR3 covers 14 residues. Trimming cost V 2 bases and J 5 bases, with 10 bases left between them. Written as DNA, the CDR3 is TGTGCCAGCAGTTACCTCGGCGTTGATCAGCCCCAGCATTTT. It specifies CASSYLGVDQPQHF.

The V and J genes are TRBV27 and TRBJ1-6; perhaps TRBD1 as D (6 bases). V lost 6 bases to trimming and J lost 7 bases, with 13 bases between them. This CDR3 is 14 amino acids long. Germline values: CDR1 MNHEY, CDR2 SMNVEV (reference sequence). The CDR3 region is CASRKTGSNSPLHF. CDR3 coding DNA: TGTGCCAGCAGAAAGACAGGTTCCAATTCACCCCTCCACTTT.

The chain links TRBV9 to TRBJ2-7; D might be TRBD2 (5 bases). The CDR3 is 16 residues long. Per the germline V gene, CDR1 is SGDLS and CDR2 is YYNGEE. Deletions cut 0 bases from V and 3 bases from J, with 16 bases between. CDR3 DNA: TGTGCCAGCAGCGTAGATGGGCCGGGATCGGGCTACGAGCAGTACTTC. This codes for CASSVDGPGSGYEQYF.

A few counts support this clone. The CDR3 loop reads CASSIGSAADGYTF. The CDR3 DNA sequence: TGTGCCAGTAGTATAGGTTCAGCGGCGGATGGCTACACCTTC. The chain combines TRBV19 with TRBJ1-2; D is undetermined. Germline lookup yields CDR1 LNHDA and CDR2 SQIVND (reference sequence). V lost 1 base, J lost 6 bases, and 12 bases lay in between. The CDR3 spans 14 residues.

The V call is TRBV10-2, the J call TRBJ2-7; either TRBD1 or TRBD2 may supply D (5 bases each). Germline loops: CDR1 WSHSY, CDR2 SAAADI. This CDR3 spans 15 amino acids. The ends were cut back, 6 bases at V and 2 bases at J, with 17 bases in the middle. CDR3 in DNA: TGCGCCAGCAGCCTAAGTCGGGACCGACCCTACGAGCAGTACTTC. As protein: CASSLSRDRPYEQYF.

V gene TRBV6-5 combines with J gene TRBJ2-1, with 9 bases fitting TRBD1. V shed 6 bases, J shed 8 bases, and the junction held 8 bases outside the gene matches. CDR1 is MNHEY and CDR2 is SVGAGI in the germline V gene. The CDR3 runs to 14 residues. The CDR3 loop is CASRPGQGYDEQFF. CDR3 bases: TGTGCCAGCAGGCCGGGACAGGGTTACGATGAGCAGTTCTTC.

The V gene is TRBV10-1, the J gene TRBJ2-7, with D perhaps matching TRBD1 or TRBD2 (6 bases each). The CDR3 is made up of 11 amino acids. The germline V gene encodes CDR1 WNHNN and CDR2 SYGVQD (reference sequence). The V gene lost 4 bases and the J gene lost 6 bases, with 7 bases spanning the gap. The CDR3 DNA is TGCGCCAGCAGTGGGGGGGCCGAGCAGTACTTC. This encodes CASSGGAEQYF.

This clone was seen only a few times. The chain joins TRBV2 to TRBJ2-7; D is possibly TRBD1 (6 bases). The ends were cut back, 5 bases at V and 0 bases at J, with 11 bases in the middle. The CDR3 contains 14 residues. Germline values: CDR1 SNHLY, CDR2 FYNNEI. The CDR3 loop is CASSLGQLSYEQYF. Here the CDR3 DNA reads TGTGCCAGCAGTTTAGGACAGCTCTCCTACGAGCAGTACTTC.

This clone is a singleton in its sample. V is TRBV12-3 or TRBV12-4 and J is TRBJ2-7; D is undetermined. Trimming removed 8 bases at V and 0 bases at J, with 11 bases between. The CDR3 extends over 13 amino acids. The CDR3 bases are TGTGCCAGCGGATCGGCAGCCTCCTACGAGCAGTACTTC. As protein: CASGSAASYEQYF.

The gene calls are TRBV19 and TRBJ1-5, with D possibly being TRBD1 (6 bases). Germline CDR1 LNHDA, CDR2 SQIVND (reference sequence). Trimming took 5 bases from V and 3 from J, leaving 11 bases between them. This CDR3 has 14 amino acids. CDR3 amino acids: CASSLQGPNQPQHF. CDR3 nucleotide sequence: TGTGCCAGTAGTCTACAGGGTCCCAATCAGCCCCAGCATTTT.

This clone appeared once. The V gene is TRBV19, the J gene TRBJ2-1; TRBD2 matches 10 bases. In germline, CDR1 is LNHDA, CDR2 SQIVND (reference sequence). This CDR3 is 14 amino acids long. Trimming cost V 4 bases and J 6 bases; bases outside gene matches: 3. The DNA of the CDR3 is TGTGCCAGTAGTACTAGCGGGGGAACCAATGAGCAGTTCTTC. This sequence encodes CASSTSGGTNEQFF.

The chain joins TRBV28 to TRBJ2-7; TRBD1 matches 7 bases. The germline gives CDR1 MDHEN, CDR2 SYDVKM. The CDR3 contains 12 residues. The trim removed 3 bases at V and 6 bases at J, leaving 2 bases unmatched. The CDR3 is CASSFGTVEQYF. CDR3 nucleotides: TGTGCCAGCAGTTTTGGGACAGTCGAGCAGTACTTC. The full variable domain, rest sourced from reference TRBV28 and TRBJ2-7, is DVKVTQSSRYLVKRTGEKVFLECVQDMDHENMFWYRQDPGLGLRLIYFSYDVKMKEKGDIPEGYSVSREKKERFSLILESASTNQTSMYLCASSFGTVEQYFGPGTRLTVT.

A single count supports this clone. The chain has TRBV5-1 and TRBJ2-7; D is tentatively TRBD1 or TRBD2 (6 bases each). The CDR3 is made up of 17 amino acids. Trimming shortened V by 4 bases and J by 0 bases, and 20 bases separated the two germline ends. Germline CDR1 reads SGHRS; CDR2 reads YFSETQ. In DNA, the CDR3 is TGCGCCAGCAGCGGGGGGACCGGGACATCCAGCTCCTACGAGCAGTACTTC. Translated: CASSGGTGTSSSYEQYF.

The chain couples TRBV5-1 to TRBJ1-1; D is ambiguous. Germline V gene data show CDR1 as SGHRS and CDR2 as YFSETQ. Trimming removed 0 bases from V and 0 bases from J, with 6 bases in between. The CDR3 has 14 residues. The CDR3 nucleotides are TGCGCCAGCAGCTTGGACGGCATGAACACTGAAGCTTTCTTT. It specifies CASSLDGMNTEAFF. Based on the CDR3 plus reference TRBV5-1 and TRBJ1-1, the full variable domain is KAGVTQTPRYLIKTRGQQVTLSCSPISGHRSVSWYQQTPGQGLQFLFEYFSETQRNKGNFPGRFSGRQFSNSRSEMNVSTLELGDSALYLCASSLDGMNTEAFFGQGTRLTVV.

CDR3: CASSVGTVGGGYTF. Here the CDR3 DNA reads TGTGCCAGCAGCGTCGGGACAGTCGGAGGTGGCTACACCTTC. The rearrangement links TRBV5-5 to TRBJ1-2; 7 bases are a match to TRBD1. Germline V lookup: CDR1 SGHKS, CDR2 YYEKEE (reference sequence). CDR3 size: 14 residues. The J segment lost 7 bases and the V segment lost 4 bases, leaving 10 bases of the junction unmatched.

The rearrangement links TRBV19 to TRBJ2-1, with D perhaps TRBD1 (5 bases). This CDR3 comprises 14 residues. V lost 5 bases, J lost 6 bases, and 14 bases lay in between. Germline V lookup: CDR1 LNHDA, CDR2 SQIVND (reference sequence). In DNA form, the CDR3 reads TGTGCCAGTAGTTGGGGCGCGCAGTCCAATGAGCAGTTCTTC. It encodes CASSWGAQSNEQFF.

The chain carries TRBV5-1 and TRBJ2-2; 7 nucleotides match TRBD2. Germline CDR1 reads SGHRS; CDR2 reads YFSETQ. V was clipped by 0 bases and J by 4 bases; unmatched bases: 3. The CDR3 loop spans 15 amino acids. CDR3 loop: CASSLDGGSTGELFF. The DNA of the CDR3 is TGCGCCAGCAGCTTGGACGGGGGGTCCACCGGGGAGCTGTTTTTT.

The chain uses TRBV10-3 and TRBJ1-2; D is uncertain. The length of the CDR3 is 12 residues. Germline CDR1 reads ENHRY; CDR2 reads SYGVKD. V lost 3 bases and J lost 8, with 10 bases in between. In DNA form, the CDR3 reads TGTGCCATCAGTGATTGGACGTACGGCTACACCTTC. Translation: CAISDWTYGYTF.

With regard to this clone: A junction end diverges from the germline sequence, so it may reflect a read error. The rearrangement joins TRBV7-9 to TRBJ2-3, with 13 positions matching TRBD2. Germline CDR1 is SEHNR and CDR2 is FQNEAQ (reference sequence). The CDR3 totals 15 residues. CDR3 residues: CASSPLAGGPETQYF. In DNA, the CDR3 is TGTGCCAGCAGCCCACTAGCGGGGGGGCCAGAGACGCAGTATTTT.

This clone turned up a few times. The same CDR3 arises from other DNA sequences in this sample as well. The V gene is TRBV5-1, the J gene TRBJ1-5; D perhaps matches TRBD1 (5 bases). Germline V gene data show CDR1 as SGHRS and CDR2 as YFSETQ. The CDR3 has 15 residues. V shed 0 bases and J shed 0 bases, with 7 bases lying between them. CDR3 coding DNA: TGCGCCAGCAGCTTGGGCGGGACTAGCAATCAGCCCCAGCATTTT. Protein sequence: CASSLGGTSNQPQHF.

A single count supports this clone. The chain uses TRBV5-1 and TRBJ2-6, with 9 bases fitting TRBD1. The CDR3 covers 17 residues. J lost 0 bases, V lost 3 bases, and 4 bases had no gene match. From germline, CDR1 is SGHRS and CDR2 YFSETQ. This CDR3 is CASSSGTGSSGANVLTF. CDR3 in DNA: TGCGCCAGCAGCTCCGGGACAGGGAGCTCTGGGGCCAACGTCCTGACTTTC.